The TCR beta chain described here comes from a study of T cell changes during pregnancy in multiple sclerosis. CDR1 is KGHSH and CDR2 is LQKENI in the germline V gene. Trimming took 6 bases from V and 7 from J, leaving 12 bases between them. CDR3 length equals 12 residues. TCRdb's table, derived via immunoSEQ multiplex PCR, lists solely in-frame clones and lacks some. The repertoire has 58,000 or so clones, approximately 90% of them found once; the top ten carry 2.2%. This clone was detected only a few times. This sequence joins TRBV18 and TRBJ1-1, with D uncertain. The clonotype originates from a female donor in good health, enrolled as a control in a pregnancy study. The starting material was peripheral blood, obtained in the first trimester of pregnancy. As DNA, the CDR3 is TGTGCCAGCTCTCTCCGACAAGTTGAAGCTTTCTTT. Protein product: CASSLRQVEAFF.